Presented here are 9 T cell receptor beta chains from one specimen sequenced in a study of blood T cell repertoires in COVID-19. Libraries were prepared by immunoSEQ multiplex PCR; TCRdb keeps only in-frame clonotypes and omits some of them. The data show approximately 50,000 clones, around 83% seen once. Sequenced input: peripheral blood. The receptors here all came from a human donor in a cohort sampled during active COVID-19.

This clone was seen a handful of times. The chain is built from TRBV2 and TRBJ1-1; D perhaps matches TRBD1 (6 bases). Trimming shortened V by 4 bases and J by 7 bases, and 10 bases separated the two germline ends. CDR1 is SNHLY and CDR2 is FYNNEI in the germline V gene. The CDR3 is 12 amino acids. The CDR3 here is CASSGTVGEAFF. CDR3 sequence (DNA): TGTGCCAGCAGTGGGACAGTAGGTGAAGCTTTCTTT.

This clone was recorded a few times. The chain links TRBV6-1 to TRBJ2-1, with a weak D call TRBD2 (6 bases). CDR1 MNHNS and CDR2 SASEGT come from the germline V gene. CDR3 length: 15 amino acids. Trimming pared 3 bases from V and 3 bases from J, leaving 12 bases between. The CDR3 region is CASSEDYWGYNEQFF. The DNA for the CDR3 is TGTGCCAGCAGTGAGGACTATTGGGGCTACAATGAGCAGTTCTTC.

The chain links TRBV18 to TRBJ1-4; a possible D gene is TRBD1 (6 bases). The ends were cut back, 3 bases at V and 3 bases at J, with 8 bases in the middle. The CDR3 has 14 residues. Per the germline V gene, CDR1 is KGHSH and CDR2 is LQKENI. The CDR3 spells CASSPDSSNEKLFF. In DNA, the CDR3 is TGTGCCAGCTCACCGGACAGCTCTAATGAAAAACTGTTTTTT.

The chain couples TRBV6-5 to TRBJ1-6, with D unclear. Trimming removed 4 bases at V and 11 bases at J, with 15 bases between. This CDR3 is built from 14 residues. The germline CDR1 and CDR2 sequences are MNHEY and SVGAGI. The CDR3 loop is CASSLRTVLTPLHF. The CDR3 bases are TGTGCCAGCAGTTTGAGGACTGTTCTCACACCCCTCCACTTT.

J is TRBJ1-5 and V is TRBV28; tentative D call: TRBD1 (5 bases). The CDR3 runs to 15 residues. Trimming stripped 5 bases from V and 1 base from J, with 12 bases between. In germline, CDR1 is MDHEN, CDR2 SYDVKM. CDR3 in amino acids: CASSRGLVSNQPQHF. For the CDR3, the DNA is TGTGCCAGCAGTAGGGGACTGGTAAGCAATCAGCCCCAGCATTTT.

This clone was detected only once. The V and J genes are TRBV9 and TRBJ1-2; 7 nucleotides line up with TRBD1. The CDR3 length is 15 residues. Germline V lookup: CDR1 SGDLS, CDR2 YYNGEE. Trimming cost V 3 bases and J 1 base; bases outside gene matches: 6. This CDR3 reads CASSARQGLNYGYTF. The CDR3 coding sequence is TGTGCCAGCAGCGCCCGACAGGGCCTTAACTATGGCTACACCTTC.

CDR3 in DNA: TGTGCCAGCAGCCCGTGGTCAGGGCGATCCTCTGGGGCCAACGTCCTGACTTTC. Its translation: CASSPWSGRSSGANVLTF. V is TRBV14 and J is TRBJ2-6; a possible D gene is TRBD1 (5 bases). Per germline, CDR1 SGHDN and CDR2 FVKESK. V dropped 4 bases and J dropped 0 bases, with 16 bases sitting between them. The CDR3 extends over 18 amino acids.

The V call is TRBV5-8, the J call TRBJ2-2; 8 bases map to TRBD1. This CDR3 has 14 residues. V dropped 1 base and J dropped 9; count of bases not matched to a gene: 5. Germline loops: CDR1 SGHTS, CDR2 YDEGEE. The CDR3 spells CASSLFRGLRELFF. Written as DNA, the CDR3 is TGTGCCAGCAGCTTGTTCAGGGGGCTCCGGGAGCTGTTTTTT.

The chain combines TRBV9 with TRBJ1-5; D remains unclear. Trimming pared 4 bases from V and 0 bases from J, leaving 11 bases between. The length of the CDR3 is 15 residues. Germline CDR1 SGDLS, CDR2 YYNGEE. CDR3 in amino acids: CASSTGGDSNQPQHF. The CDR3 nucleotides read TGTGCCAGCAGCACCGGCGGGGATAGCAATCAGCCCCAGCATTTT.